This is a list of T cell receptor beta chains from one sample in a study of T cell responses to AZD1222 COVID-19 vaccine. Only in-frame clones appear in the TCRdb table, and some are missing; sequencing was by immunoSEQ multiplex PCR. The table records 150,000 to 200,000 clones, 70% to 90% of them present only once. Sequencing was performed on peripheral blood, taken 28 days after the second AZD1222 dose. Every receptor here comes from an adult who received the AZD1222 COVID-19 vaccine. CDR3s include the opening cysteine and the closing phenylalanine or tryptophan. D genes are given only for firm matches. Size values are once, few and many counts, or a class for expanded clones, and some rows have none.

j_call	d_call	v_call	clone_size	cdr3_aa	cdr3_nt
TRBJ1-6	NA	TRBV15	NA	CATSSNRAGDNSPLHF	TGTGCCACCAGCAGCAATAGGGCGGGGGACAATTCACCCCTCCACTTT
TRBJ1-1	NA	TRBV5-1	NA	CASTRGGLNTEAFF	TGCGCCAGCACGCGTGGGGGGTTGAACACTGAAGCTTTCTTT
TRBJ2-5	NA	TRBV19	NA	CASGDLQETQYF	TGTGCCAGCGGGGACTTACAAGAGACCCAGTACTTC
TRBJ2-5	NA	TRBV11-3	NA	CASSPGVGGQETQYF	TGTGCCAGCAGCCCCGGGGTGGGGGGCCAAGAGACCCAGTACTTC
TRBJ1-1	TRBD1	TRBV7-8	NA	CASSLVQGAVNTEAFF	TGTGCCAGCAGCTTAGTTCAGGGGGCTGTGAACACTGAAGCTTTCTTT
TRBJ1-2	NA	TRBV9	NA	CASSTAKGSTYGYTF	TGTGCCAGCAGCACAGCAAAGGGCAGCACCTATGGCTACACCTTC
TRBJ1-5	NA	TRBV10-3	NA	CAISESQGFHQPQHF	TGTGCCATCAGTGAGTCGCAGGGATTCCATCAGCCCCAGCATTTT
TRBJ2-2	TRBD1	TRBV14	once	CASSPVRGTGELFF	TGTGCCAGCAGTCCTGTCAGGGGGACCGGGGAGCTGTTTTTT
TRBJ2-2	NA	TRBV4-3	NA	CASSQSRQGGTGELFF	TGCGCCAGCAGCCAATCACGGCAGGGGGGCACCGGGGAGCTGTTTTTT
TRBJ2-2	NA	TRBV6-1	NA	CASSELRMSGELFF	TGTGCCAGCAGTGAACTAAGGATGTCCGGGGAGCTGTTTTTT
TRBJ1-6	NA	TRBV28	NA	CASSLSRDNSPLHF	TGTGCCAGCAGTTTAAGTAGGGATAATTCACCCCTCCACTTT
TRBJ1-2	NA	TRBV7-2	once	CASSLSRTADGYTF	TGTGCCAGCAGCTTAAGCCGGACAGCCGATGGCTACACCTTC
TRBJ1-4	NA	TRBV15	NA	CATSTEDEKLFF	TGTGCCACCAGCACCGAGGATGAAAAACTGTTTTTT
TRBJ2-3	TRBD2	TRBV7-9	NA	CASSLDTGLADTQYF	TGTGCCAGCAGCTTAGATACGGGACTAGCCGATACGCAGTATTTT
TRBJ2-7	NA	TRBV24-1	NA	CATSDQQGGWDF	TGTGCCACCAGTGATCAACAGGGTGGTTGGGACTTC
TRBJ2-7	TRBD1	TRBV5-1	NA	CASSDRDRHYEQYF	TGCGCCAGCAGCGACCGGGACAGGCACTACGAGCAGTACTTC
TRBJ2-3	NA	TRBV11-2	NA	CASSLAVITDTQYF	TGTGCCAGCAGCTTAGCAGTTATCACAGATACGCAGTATTTT
TRBJ1-1	NA	TRBV12-3/TRBV12-4	NA	CASSSLRGTEAFF	TGTGCCAGCAGTTCCCTCAGGGGCACTGAAGCTTTCTTT
TRBJ2-7	NA	TRBV14	NA	CASSQAGRAPRQYF	TGTGCCAGCAGCCAAGCGGGTCGGGCCCCCCGGCAATACTTC
TRBJ1-2	NA	TRBV6-2/TRBV6-3	once	CASSYSTTKPNYGYTF	TGTGCCAGCAGTTACTCGACCACAAAACCGAACTATGGCTACACCTTC
TRBJ2-2	NA	TRBV9	few	CASSVGPQGRTGELFF	TGTGCCAGCAGCGTAGGGCCCCAGGGTCGGACCGGGGAGCTGTTTTTT
TRBJ2-6	NA	TRBV5-1	once	CASSFDSGANVLTF	TGCGCCAGCAGCTTCGACTCTGGGGCCAACGTCCTGACTTTC
TRBJ1-6	NA	TRBV3-1/TRBV3-2	NA	CASSQTNSPLHF	TGTGCCAGCAGCCAAACGAATTCACCCCTCCACTTT
TRBJ1-4	TRBD1	TRBV5-6	NA	CASRPGQGAVTNEKLFF	TGTGCCAGCAGACCCGGACAGGGGGCGGTAACTAATGAAAAACTGTTTTTT